The 11 T cell receptor beta chains given below trace back to one sample, sequenced in a study of cytomegalovirus exposure and HLA in healthy donors (dated by TCRdb to about 2017). The library was generated by the immunoSEQ multiplex PCR assay. For the multiplex PCR, a mixture combining 60 forward primers for TCR Vbeta segments and 13 reverse primers for TCR Jbeta segments was used. Drawn from immuneACCESS, this table holds only the in-frame rearrangements with V and J called that TCRdb kept. Clones are partly lost; checked studies trace under half to an unresolved V gene and leave the rest unexplained. In this sample the table shows some 130,000 clones, around 80% of which occur a single time. Roughly 6.8% of the sample rests with the top ten. The sample consisted of PBMCs. The source of these receptors is a man aged 35 to 55 in good health and CMV-seropositive.

The chain recombines TRBV10-1 with TRBJ1-1, with 9 bases matching TRBD1. V was clipped by 4 bases and J by 4 bases; unmatched bases: 7. Germline CDR1 reads WNHNN; CDR2 reads SYGVQD (reference sequence). The CDR3 is 15 amino acids. CDR3 nucleotide sequence: TGCGCCAGCAGTGTGGAAGGACAGGGGCCCACTGAAGCTTTCTTT. Translating it yields CASSVEGQGPTEAFF.

This clone was seen a handful of times. The V call is TRBV7-6, the J call TRBJ1-1, with TRBD1 matching 10 bases. The CDR3 has 14 residues. CDR1 SGHVS and CDR2 FNYEAQ come from the germline V gene. V shed 5 bases and J 8 bases; nucleotides not matched to a gene: 8. The CDR3 DNA reads TGTGCCAGCAGCGCGACGACAGGGGGCCGGGAAGCTTTCTTT. As protein: CASSATTGGREAFF.

The chain recombines TRBV10-3 with TRBJ2-7; TRBD2 is a possible D gene (6 bases). CDR1 is ENHRY, CDR2 SYGVKD, per germline. The CDR3 length is 12 residues. V lost 3 bases and J 3 bases, leaving 6 bases between the germline ends. Here the CDR3 reads CAISEAGYEQYF. The CDR3 DNA is TGTGCCATCAGTGAAGCGGGCTACGAGCAGTACTTC.

The V and J genes are TRBV10-3 and TRBJ2-1; D perhaps matches TRBD2 (6 bases). The CDR3 is 14 amino acids. Germline assignment: CDR1 ENHRY and CDR2 SYGVKD. Trimming removed 3 bases from V and 5 bases from J, with 11 bases in between. The DNA for the CDR3 is TGTGCCATCAGTGAAACTGGACTAAACAATGAGCAGTTCTTC. It translates to CAISETGLNNEQFF.

This sequence joins TRBV5-6 and TRBJ1-2; 7 nucleotides agree with TRBD1. The CDR3 runs 15 residues. Unmatched junction bases numbered 8, after V lost 2 bases and J lost 4 bases. Germline assignment: CDR1 SGHDT and CDR2 YYEEEE. CDR3 nucleotide sequence: TGTGCCAGCAGCTTTAGAGGGGGCGGTGGCTATGGCTACACCTTC. Its translation is CASSFRGGGGYGYTF.

The CDR3 loop reads CASSYGDRGSSPLHF. For the CDR3, the DNA is TGTGCCAGCAGTTACGGGGACAGGGGGAGTTCACCCCTCCACTTT. This chain links TRBV6-5 with TRBJ1-6, with TRBD1 identical over 11 bases. V gave up 2 bases and J gave up 9 bases; unmatched junction bases: 3. Germline V gene sequence: CDR1 MNHEY, CDR2 SVGAGI. The CDR3 spans 15 residues.

The V and J genes are TRBV9 and TRBJ1-1; a weak D match, TRBD1 (5 bases). The germline V gene encodes CDR1 SGDLS and CDR2 YYNGEE. The V and J ends lost 2 bases and 4 bases respectively, with 12 bases between them. This CDR3 has 14 residues. CDR3 loop: CASSVIGGSTEAFF. The DNA of the CDR3 is TGTGCCAGCAGCGTGATCGGGGGTAGCACTGAAGCTTTCTTT. Full variable domain (missing parts from reference TRBV9 and TRBJ1-1): DSGVTQTPKHLITATGQRVTLRCSPRSGDLSVYWYQQSLDQGLQFLIQYYNGEERAKGNILERFSAQQFPDLHSELNLSSLELGDSALYFCASSVIGGSTEAFFGQGTRLTVV.

The chain carries TRBV19 and TRBJ1-4, with TRBD1 identical over 12 bases. J lost 6 bases, V lost 4 bases, and 6 bases had no gene match. The CDR3 runs to 16 residues. The V gene's germline CDR1 is LNHDA and CDR2 SQIVND (reference sequence). CDR3 coding DNA: TGTGCCAGTAGTACCGGGACAGGGGGCGCTTATGAAAAACTGTTTTTT. As protein: CASSTGTGGAYEKLFF.

The chain combines TRBV20-1 with TRBJ1-2; D is unresolved. Germline CDR1 reads DFQATT; CDR2 reads SNEGSKA (reference sequence). V lost 6 bases to trimming and J lost 5 bases, with 7 bases between them. The CDR3 has 10 amino acids. The CDR3 coding sequence is TGCAGTGCCCCGACTTATGGCTACACCTTC. Protein product: CSAPTYGYTF.

This chain connects TRBV7-8 to TRBJ1-5; D might be TRBD1 (6 bases). The V and J ends lost 2 bases and 1 base respectively, with 15 bases between them. CDR1 is SGHVS, CDR2 FQNEAQ, per germline. The CDR3 has 17 residues. CDR3 coding DNA: TGTGCCAGCAGCTTATCCTCCAGGGGTTGGAGCAATCAGCCCCAGCATTTT. Translation gives CASSLSSRGWSNQPQHF.

Points on this clone: One junction end does not reproduce the germline sequence, and a read error may be involved. The chain recombines TRBV7-9 with TRBJ1-1, with 9 nucleotides matching TRBD1. This CDR3 region has 15 residues. Germline V lookup: CDR1 SEHNR, CDR2 FQNEAQ (reference sequence). The CDR3 region has the DNA TGTTCCAGCAGGAGTCGACAGGGGGAGAACACTGAAGCTTTCTTT. Amino acid sequence: CSSRSRQGENTEAFF.